This note documents a single T cell receptor beta chain sequence. With 60 Vbeta and 13 Jbeta primers, the PCR was carried out. Sequencing was performed with immunoSEQ multiplex PCR; in TCRdb, only in-frame clones are kept and a portion is missing. This sample's clone table lists some 130,000 clones. These data are taken from a study of cytomegalovirus exposure and HLA in healthy donors. Study summary: In a previous analysis, 100 million to 140 million unique TCR beta sequences were found from some 180 million T cells.

Germline V CDR1 and CDR2: SEHNR, FQNEAQ (reference sequence). The junction had 7 bases not matched to a gene; V was cut back by 1 base and J by 10 bases. The CDR3 spans 17 residues. Sequenced material: PBMCs. This clonotype was sampled from a woman aged 60-75 years in good health and CMV-seronegative. V and J are TRBV7-9 and TRBJ2-1; 16 nucleotides align to TRBD2. The CDR3 sequence: CASSLEGLAGGGVEQFF. For the CDR3, the DNA is TGTGCCAGCAGCTTAGAGGGACTAGCGGGAGGGGGGGTCGAGCAGTTCTTC.